This T cell receptor (beta chain) was obtained from a study of T cells in localized non-small cell lung cancer. Only one count was recorded for this clone. Its cognate antigen is unknown. The V gene's germline CDR1 is LGHNT and CDR2 FRNRAP. The V end lost 1 base, the J end lost 5 bases, and 14 bases lay between the germline ends. The CDR3 length is 16 residues. Overall study findings and caveats: Median detection of top 100 tumor clones in adjacent lung was 57 clones.

Data came from immunoSEQ multiplex PCR; TCRdb stores just in-frame clones and leaves some out. In the table there are around 2,200 clones, over 20% of which are singletons. The rearrangement uses TRBV12-5 and TRBJ2-2; D tentatively reads TRBD1 or TRBD2 (5 bases each). The sequence was collected from a man aged 35 to 69 with stage III lung adenocarcinoma. The source material was lung tumor tissue, sampled before any cancer treatment. The CDR3 loop is CASGLAWDLQTGELFF. The CDR3 DNA follows: TGTGCTAGTGGTTTGGCTTGGGACCTCCAAACCGGGGAGCTGTTTTTT.